The clone carrying this TCR beta chain was found many times. Its cognate antigen is unknown. This record belongs to a study of glioma-infiltrating T cells. Germline values: CDR1 MNHEY, CDR2 SMNVEV (reference sequence). V was shortened by 11 bases and J by 5 bases, with 16 bases between the two germline ends. The CDR3 has 13 amino acids. Study conclusions and caveats: Tissue-blood divergence was below expectation in non-neoplastic patients, above in gliomas.

Using RNA template, CDR3s of TCR alpha and beta were amplified with iRepertoire arm-PCR. TCRdb reanalysed the multiplex PCR reads using MiXCR and keeps one entry per CDR3 protein. The sample lists some 99,000 distinct CDR3 sequences, less than 30% occurring once. The receptor was derived from a human donor with low-grade glioma or glioblastoma, undergoing nonglioma brain surgery, or in good health (not recorded which). This chain uses TRBV27 with TRBJ1-5; the D gene is possibly TRBD1 (6 bases). The sample was glioma tissue, nonneoplastic brain tissue, or PBMCs (not recorded which). CDR3 loop: CASGRGADQPQHF. DNA of the CDR3: TGTGCCTCGGGGCGGGGGGCGGATCAGCCCCAGCATTTT.